These T cell receptor beta chains were read from a single sample in a study of shared clonotypes between healthy human individuals. The table came from immunoSEQ multiplex PCR; TCRdb's copy has only in-frame clones and leaves some out. The data hold roughly 2.4 million clones, with around 95% observed a single time. The sequencing sample was made of naive CD4+ T cells sorted from blood. The source is a man aged 18 to 30 in good health. CDR3s include the opening cysteine and the closing phenylalanine or tryptophan. Fields, in order: J gene, clone size, V gene, D gene, CDR3 DNA, CDR3 protein. A D gene is named only where the DNA matches it firmly. Expanded clones get a size class; other rows say once, few or many, or leave the size out.

>TRBJ1-4|-|TRBV7-9|TRBD1
TGTGCCAGCAGCTTAGACAGGGGGCGTAATGAAAAACTGTTTTTT
CASSLDRGRNEKLFF
>TRBJ2-5|-|TRBV7-2|-
TGTGCCAGCGGTCAAGGGGAGACCCAGTACTTC
CASGQGETQYF
>TRBJ2-5|-|TRBV13|-
TGTGCCAGCAGCTTAGAGGGGTGGGGACCGAAAGAGACCCAGTACTTC
CASSLEGWGPKETQYF
>TRBJ2-1|-|TRBV7-2|TRBD1
TGTGCCAGCAGGCAACAGGGGGCGGATTACAATGAGCAGTTCTTC
CASRQQGADYNEQFF
>TRBJ2-1|-|TRBV4-3|-
TGCGCCAGCAGCCAAGAAGCAGGGGACAATGAGCAGTTCTTC
CASSQEAGDNEQFF
>TRBJ1-2|-|TRBV19|-
TGTGCCAGTAGTCTATACGGGACAACGGGCGGCTACACCTTC
CASSLYGTTGGYTF
>TRBJ1-4|-|TRBV5-1|TRBD1
TGCGCCAGCAGCTTGGGGGACAGGACTAATGAAAAACTGTTTTTT
CASSLGDRTNEKLFF
>TRBJ2-3|-|TRBV29-1|-
TGCAGCGTTGATCCAGGGTACACAGATACGCAGTATTTT
CSVDPGYTDTQYF
>TRBJ1-1|-|TRBV30|TRBD1
TGTGCCTGGAAAGAAATGGGAAGGGGGCTGAACACTGAAGCTTTCTTT
CAWKEMGRGLNTEAFF
>TRBJ1-6|-|TRBV7-9|TRBD1
TGTGCCAGCAGCTTAGGCGGCAGGGGGCTGTCACCCCTCCACTTT
CASSLGGRGLSPLHF
>TRBJ2-1|-|TRBV11-3|-
TGTGCCAGCAGCTCGTTCGGCCGGGACAATGAGCAGTTCTTC
CASSSFGRDNEQFF
>TRBJ1-5|once|TRBV28|-
TGTGCCAGCAGGGGCGGGGGGGACCTGGGACAGCCCCAGCATTTT
CASRGGGDLGQPQHF
>TRBJ1-4|-|TRBV28|-
TGTGCCAGCAGTTTAGGAGGGGTTTCAGGTGAAAAACTGTTTTTT
CASSLGGVSGEKLFF
>TRBJ1-1|-|TRBV9|TRBD1
TGTGCCAGCGGACAGGGTAAGAACACTGAAGCTTTCTTT
CASGQGKNTEAFF
>TRBJ2-7|-|TRBV5-4|TRBD2
TGTGCCAGCAGCTTGGAGTCTAGCGGGTCCTACGAGCAGTACTTC
CASSLESSGSYEQYF
>TRBJ2-3|-|TRBV7-9|-
TGTGCCAGCAGCTTGGCCCTAGCAGCAGATACGCAGTATTTT
CASSLALAADTQYF
>TRBJ1-1|-|TRBV19|TRBD1
TGTGCCAGTAGTCCGCGGACAGGGGGCAACACTGAAGCTTTCTTT
CASSPRTGGNTEAFF
>TRBJ2-3|-|TRBV25-1|-
TGTGCCAGCAGTTTAGGCGGCACAGATACGCAGTATTTT
CASSLGGTDTQYF
>TRBJ2-1|-|TRBV6-5|-
TGTGCCAGCAGTTATTCGCTCGCCCGGTCGGCGAATGAGCAGTTCTTC
CASSYSLARSANEQFF
>TRBJ2-3|-|TRBV9|TRBD2
TGTGCCAGCAGCGGTGGTAGCGGGAGATCGACAGATACGCAGTATTTT
CASSGGSGRSTDTQYF
>TRBJ2-1|-|TRBV29-1|-
TGCAGCGTTGACTTAGGTCTCACAAGCTCCTACAATGAGCAGTTCTTC
CSVDLGLTSSYNEQFF
>TRBJ2-1|-|TRBV28|TRBD1
TGTGCCAGCAGTTCCCAGGGGGCTAGGGATGAGCAGTTCTTC
CASSSQGARDEQFF
>TRBJ1-3|-|TRBV9|-
TGTGCCAGCAGCGTAGACCCCCCGGGGGGCTCAGACACCATATATTTT
CASSVDPPGGSDTIYF
>TRBJ2-7|-|TRBV7-7|-
TGTGCTAGCAGCCGCGACGGGGGCTACGAGCAGTACTTC
CASSRDGGYEQYF
>TRBJ2-3|-|TRBV2|-
TGTGCCAGCAGTGGTGGGTACACAGATACGCAGTATTTT
CASSGGYTDTQYF
>TRBJ1-5|-|TRBV6-6|-
TGTGCCAGCAGTGTGGGCAATCAGCCCCAGCATTTT
CASSVGNQPQHF
>TRBJ1-3|-|TRBV18|TRBD1
TGTGCCAGCTCACGGACAACAGGGGACTCTGGAAACACCATATATTTT
CASSRTTGDSGNTIYF
>TRBJ2-5|-|TRBV2|TRBD2
TGTGCCAGCAGAATCACGACTAGCGCGAAGGGGGAGACCCAGTACTTC
CASRITTSAKGETQYF
>TRBJ2-7|-|TRBV19|TRBD1
TGTGCCAGTAGTGGGACAGGAATGGGTGAGCAGTACTTC
CASSGTGMGEQYF
>TRBJ1-3|-|TRBV7-9|TRBD1
TGTGCCAGCAGCTACCGGGACAGGGGGAATGGAAACACCATATATTTT
CASSYRDRGNGNTIYF
>TRBJ1-6|-|TRBV18|-
TGTGCCAGCTCACCATGGGCAGGGGAAAATTCACCCCTCCACTTT
CASSPWAGENSPLHF
>TRBJ2-4|-|TRBV2|-
TGTGCCAGCAGTGAAACACAAAACATTCAGTACTTC
CASSETQNIQYF
>TRBJ2-7|-|TRBV18|TRBD1
TGTGCCAGCTCACTTTCCCGGGACAGGGGATTCTACGAGCAGTACTTC
CASSLSRDRGFYEQYF
>TRBJ2-7|-|TRBV5-4|-
TGTGCCAGCAGCTTGTTAACTAACTACGAGCAGTACTTC
CASSLLTNYEQYF
>TRBJ2-7|-|TRBV19|-
TGTGCCAGTGGGACCGCTCGGCCCTACGAGCAGTACTTC
CASGTARPYEQYF
>TRBJ2-1|-|TRBV11-2|-
TGTGCCAGCAGCTTAGGTCTATCCCTGGACGGCGGCTATGAGCAGTTCTTC
CASSLGLSLDGGYEQFF
>TRBJ1-1|-|TRBV5-1|-
TGCGCCAGCAGCTTGGAAGGGGGACGCACTGAAGCTTTCTTT
CASSLEGGRTEAFF
>TRBJ1-5|-|TRBV30|-
TGTGCCTGGAGTGCTCGAGACAGTTATAGCAATCAGCCCCAGCATTTT
CAWSARDSYSNQPQHF
>TRBJ2-4|-|TRBV30|-
TGTGCCTGGAGTGTACCTGGGCCTGCCATTCAGTACTTC
CAWSVPGPAIQYF
>TRBJ1-4|-|TRBV2|TRBD1
TGTGCCAGCAGCGTTGACAGGGATAGGTTTTTT
CASSVDRDRFF
>TRBJ2-5|-|TRBV15|-
TGTGCCACCAGCGACGGCTCGAAGGGCAGCCAAGAGACCCAGTACTTC
CATSDGSKGSQETQYF
>TRBJ2-5|-|TRBV2|-
TGTGCCAGCAGTGGAGGTGGAGAGACCCAGTACTTC
CASSGGGETQYF
>TRBJ1-6|-|TRBV7-9|-
TGTGCCAGCAGCTCCTCACGAGCCTATAATTCACCCCTCCACTTT
CASSSSRAYNSPLHF
>TRBJ2-5|-|TRBV5-6|TRBD2
TGTGCCAGCAGCGTTCCTCTGCCCCGCGCGGGGGGCCAAGAGACCCAGTACTTC
CASSVPLPRAGGQETQYF
>TRBJ2-3|-|TRBV2|-
TGTGCCAGCAGTATATTGGGGCCAGATACGCAGTATTTT
CASSILGPDTQYF
>TRBJ2-3|once|TRBV10-3|TRBD2
TGTGCCATCAGTGAGTCTGGACTAGCGGGGGTAGATACGCAGTATTTT
CAISESGLAGVDTQYF
>TRBJ1-5|-|TRBV27|TRBD1
TGTGCCAGCAGGCCGGGACAGGGGATTTCACACAATCAGCCCCAGCATTTT
CASRPGQGISHNQPQHF
>TRBJ1-1|-|TRBV9|-
TGTGCCAGCAGCCCCGGGGTAGGCACTGAAGCTTTCTTT
CASSPGVGTEAFF
>TRBJ1-6|few|TRBV18|TRBD1
TGTGCCAGCTCTGAAAAGGGACAGGGGCAGGCAAGCTTCCACTTT
CASSEKGQGQASFHF
>TRBJ2-2|-|TRBV6-1|TRBD1
TGTGCCAGCAGTGAAAGGTGGACAGGGCGCGGGGAGCTGTTTTTT
CASSERWTGRGELFF
>TRBJ2-6|-|TRBV7-9|-
TGTGCCAGCAGCTTACCGGGGGCCAACGTCCTGACTTTC
CASSLPGANVLTF
>TRBJ1-2|-|TRBV5-4|-
TGTGCCAGCAGCTTGGACAGGCCGGGGAAAGGCTACACCTTC
CASSLDRPGKGYTF
>TRBJ1-5|once|TRBV6-1|-
TGTGCCAGCAGTGGGGTGGGGGAATGGCATTTT
CASSGVGEWHF
>TRBJ1-6|once|TRBV5-1|-
TGCGCCAGCAGCTCGGGCACGGGGGGAGGTTCACCCCTCCACTTT
CASSSGTGGGSPLHF
>TRBJ2-7|-|TRBV27|-
TGTGCCAGCATCTCCCTCGGTGAGGGGCCCTTCTACGAGCAGTACTTC
CASISLGEGPFYEQYF
>TRBJ2-6|-|TRBV9|TRBD1
TGTGCCAGCAGCGCGAGGGACAGCAACTCTGGGGCCAACGTCCTGACTTTC
CASSARDSNSGANVLTF
>TRBJ2-7|-|TRBV28|-
TGTGCCAGCAGTCCCCCGTTTCCCCGGCCTTACGAGCAGTACTTC
CASSPPFPRPYEQYF
>TRBJ2-5|-|TRBV15|-
TGTGCCACCAGCAGAGAGGAGACCCAGTACTTC
CATSREETQYF
>TRBJ2-3|-|TRBV10-3|-
TGTGCCATCAAGGGCCATGCGAACGGCACAGATACGCAGTATTTT
CAIKGHANGTDTQYF